This entry lists 31 T cell receptor beta chains sequenced from one sample in a study of T cells in Graves' hyperthyroidism and ophthalmopathy. Researchers amplified the TCR beta CDR3 regions from RNA transcripts. HTBI primers were used for first-round RT-PCR of the TCR CDR3. MiXCR was run by TCRdb on the multiplex PCR reads, yielding one entry per CDR3 protein. Here the sample spans approximately 480,000 distinct CDR3 sequences, less than 25% being singletons. The specimen sequenced was blood. The source of these receptors is a man aged 18 to 35 with Graves' hyperthyroidism.

In its sample, this clonotype was seen many times. One end of the junction is discordant with germline, which a read error may explain. This rearrangement joins TRBV20-1 to TRBJ1-2; TRBD1 is a possible D gene (6 bases). The germline CDR1 and CDR2 sequences are DFQATT and SNEGSKA (reference sequence). CDR3 length: 11 residues. The CDR3 DNA reads as TGCAGTGGCAAGCGTCAGGGGAGATACCGCTTC. This translates into CSGKRQGRYRF.

The chain employs TRBV20-1 and TRBJ2-5; 10 bases agree with TRBD1. The germline gives CDR1 DFQATT, CDR2 SNEGSKA (reference sequence). The CDR3 contains 13 residues. The trim removed 5 bases at V and 7 bases at J, leaving 7 bases unmatched. The CDR3 bases are TGCAGTGCTCGGGACAGGGGTTTTGTGACCCAGTACTTC. Translation gives CSARDRGFVTQYF.

This clonotype was detected ten times or more. The chain is built from TRBV27 and TRBJ1-5; D gene ambiguous. V was trimmed by 4 bases and J by 4 bases, leaving 17 bases between them. This CDR3 comprises 16 residues. Germline CDR1 and CDR2: MNHEY and SMNVEV (reference sequence). CDR3 in DNA: TGTGCCAGCAGTTCGATGGAACCCAGTCGGAATCAGCCCCAGCATTTT. Amino acid sequence: CASSSMEPSRNQPQHF.

This clonotype was seen ten or more times. The genes are TRBV27 and TRBJ1-5; no clear D gene. The CDR3 is 14 residues long. Germline V gene data show CDR1 as MNHEY and CDR2 as SMNVEV (reference sequence). Trimming took off 5 bases at V and 4 bases at J, with 12 bases between the two ends. CDR3 DNA: TGTGCCAGCAGTCGGGCAACCGTGAATCAGCCCCAGCATTTT. It translates to CASSRATVNQPQHF.

This clonotype was detected many times. V is TRBV6-5 and J is TRBJ1-2, with D tentatively TRBD1 (5 bases). This CDR3 is built from 14 residues. The V gene lost 2 bases and the J gene lost 4 bases, with 11 bases spanning the gap. Germline lookup yields CDR1 MNHEY and CDR2 SVGAGI. The CDR3 loop is CASSYDGAPYGYTF. In nucleotides, the CDR3 is TGTGCCAGCAGTTACGACGGGGCACCCTATGGCTACACCTTC.

This sequence joins TRBV10-1 and TRBJ1-1, with a tentative D call TRBD1 (5 bases). This CDR3 has 14 amino acids. V was pared by 4 bases and J by 0 bases, with 9 bases between. Germline lookup yields CDR1 WNHNN and CDR2 SYGVQD (reference sequence). The CDR3 region has the DNA TGCGCCAGCAGTGGTGACAGCTTGAACACTGAAGCTTTCTTT. Protein: CASSGDSLNTEAFF.

Worth noting for this clonotype: Compared with germline, one end of the junction differs, possibly owing to a read error. The chain recombines TRBV2 with TRBJ1-1; D is perhaps TRBD1 (5 bases). Germline V gives CDR1 SNHLY, CDR2 FYNNEI. The CDR3 runs 14 residues. The CDR3 DNA sequence: TGTGTCAGCAGTGAATGGGGCTCGAACACTGAAGCTTTCTTT. Translated: CVSSEWGSNTEAFF.

This clonotype was observed at least ten times. The chain has TRBV7-8 and TRBJ2-5; no firm D call. The germline V gene encodes CDR1 SGHVS and CDR2 FQNEAQ. V was pared by 3 bases and J by 4 bases, with 12 bases between. The CDR3 covers 14 residues. The CDR3 here is CASSFVPLGETQYF. The CDR3 DNA reads as TGTGCCAGCAGCTTCGTTCCTCTCGGAGAGACCCAGTACTTC.

This clonotype came up many times. The chain carries TRBV12-5 and TRBJ1-1, with 8 bases lining up with TRBD1. The germline V gene encodes CDR1 LGHNT and CDR2 FRNRAP. CDR3 size: 15 residues. Trimming cost V 5 bases and J 5 bases; bases outside gene matches: 10. This CDR3 is CASGPPDRVRTEAFF. The CDR3 nucleotides are TGTGCTAGTGGTCCTCCGGACAGGGTAAGAACTGAAGCTTTCTTT.

Points on this clonotype: A much larger clone is a single base away; this may be a read error. V and J are TRBV30 and TRBJ2-7; maybe TRBD1 (6 bases). The length of the CDR3 is 15 residues. Trimming shortened V by 1 base and J by 0 bases, and 13 bases separated the two germline ends. From germline, CDR1 is GTSNPN and CDR2 SVGIG (reference sequence). In DNA, the CDR3 is TGTGCCTGGAGTGGACAGGCCATACTCTCCTACGAGCAGTACTTC. Amino acid sequence: CAWSGQAILSYEQYF.

This clonotype showed up just a few times. The chain couples TRBV9 to TRBJ1-1, with D possibly being TRBD1 (5 bases). The CDR3 totals 20 residues. The germline V gene encodes CDR1 SGDLS and CDR2 YYNGEE. Trimming removed 2 bases at V and 1 base at J, with 27 bases between. For the CDR3, the DNA is TGTGCCAGCAGCGTGGGGGGGTCGCCCGTAGCGATTGGAGGGAACACTGAAGCTTTCTTT. Amino acid sequence: CASSVGGSPVAIGGNTEAFF.

A few counts support this clonotype. A much bigger clone sits one base away, suggesting this may be a read error. V gene TRBV5-6 combines with J gene TRBJ1-1; D unresolved. The CDR3 has 15 amino acids. CDR1 and CDR2 from the germline V gene are SGHDT and YYEEEE. The CDR3 loop is CVSSLAAGPDTEAFF. CDR3 in DNA: TGTGTCAGCAGCTTGGCGGCGGGTCCGGACACTGAAGCTTTCTTT.

This clonotype showed up many times. The chain links TRBV28 to TRBJ1-1, with D unresolved. Trimming left V 5 bases short and J 3 bases short, with 16 bases between. CDR1 is MDHEN and CDR2 is SYDVKM in the germline V gene. The CDR3 is 15 residues long. CDR3 sequence reads: CASSPAQVKDTEAFF. In nucleotides, the CDR3 is TGTGCCAGCAGTCCCGCCCAAGTTAAGGACACTGAAGCTTTCTTT.

This clonotype was recorded at least ten times. The chain carries TRBV7-8 and TRBJ2-7, with D possibly being TRBD1 (6 bases). Germline V gene lookup returns CDR1 SGHVS and CDR2 FQNEAQ. There are 14 residues in the CDR3. Trimming took off 5 bases at V and 2 bases at J, with 13 bases between the two ends. The CDR3 loop reads CASSRRDTPYEQYF. The CDR3 DNA reads as TGTGCCAGCAGCCGCCGGGACACCCCCTACGAGCAGTACTTC.

This clonotype was counted many times. The V and J genes are TRBV11-1 and TRBJ1-1; D is unresolved. The V and J ends lost 0 bases and 3 bases respectively, with 8 bases between them. The CDR3 covers 14 residues. CDR1 is SGHAT and CDR2 is FQDESV in the germline V gene (reference sequence). The CDR3 is CASSLAIGYTEAFF. As DNA, the CDR3 is TGTGCCAGCAGCTTAGCGATCGGTTACACTGAAGCTTTCTTT.

In its sample, this clonotype was seen many times. The chain uses TRBV6-1 and TRBJ1-3; D gene uncertain. The V end was cut by 0 bases, the J end by 4 bases, with 10 bases between. The germline V gene encodes CDR1 MNHNS and CDR2 SASEGT. The CDR3 totals 15 residues. As DNA, the CDR3 is TGTGCCAGCAGTGAAGCGGCAGGATCCGGAAACACCATATATTTT. The encoded protein is CASSEAAGSGNTIYF.

This clonotype has ten or more counts. The chain employs TRBV9 and TRBJ1-1; D not resolved. V was trimmed by 4 bases and J by 2 bases, leaving 15 bases between them. CDR1 SGDLS and CDR2 YYNGEE come from the germline V gene. The CDR3 totals 15 residues. CDR3 nucleotide sequence: TGTGCCAGCAGCCCCCACCCGGACGAAAACACTGAAGCTTTCTTT. Protein sequence: CASSPHPDENTEAFF.

This clonotype has a count of ten or more. The chain is built from TRBV5-6 and TRBJ2-5, with 10 bases aligning to TRBD2. CDR1 is SGHDT, CDR2 YYEEEE, per germline. The CDR3 has 16 amino acids. V was pared by 0 bases and J by 4 bases, with 6 bases of the junction left unmatched. CDR3 DNA: TGTGCCAGCAGCTTGGCCCCAGCGGGGGGGCGAGAGACCCAGTACTTC. It translates to CASSLAPAGGRETQYF.

This clonotype was recorded many times. The rearrangement uses TRBV6-2 or TRBV6-3 and TRBJ1-2, with D possibly being TRBD1 (6 bases). CDR1 and CDR2 (germline): MNHEY, SVGEGT. This CDR3 is 14 amino acids long. Trimming took 4 bases from V and 7 from J, leaving 16 bases between them. The CDR3 sequence is CASSSTGLGGGYTF. CDR3 nucleotides: TGTGCCAGCAGTTCTACAGGGCTCGGGGGTGGCTACACCTTC.

CDR3: CASSPVGTESGELFF. The CDR3 region has the DNA TGTGCCAGCAGCCCTGTGGGGACAGAGTCCGGGGAGCTGTTTTTT. This rearrangement joins TRBV3-1 to TRBJ2-2; TRBD1 aligns across 7 bases. Unmatched junction bases numbered 8, after V lost 4 bases and J lost 6 bases. CDR3 length: 15 residues. Germline lookup yields CDR1 LGHDT and CDR2 YNNKEL (reference sequence).

In DNA, the CDR3 is TGTGCCAGCAGCCAAGAGTCGTACACTGAAGCTTTCTTT. Translated, it gives CASSQESYTEAFF. The chain recombines TRBV4-2 with TRBJ1-1, with D unresolved. V was pared by 0 bases and J by 3 bases, with 5 bases between. Germline V gives CDR1 LGHNA, CDR2 YNFKEQ. The CDR3 is 13 amino acids.

The genes are TRBV6-5 and TRBJ1-1; 8 bases align to TRBD1. Germline trimming cut 2 bases from V and 5 bases from J; bases unmatched to any gene: 4. Germline V gene lookup returns CDR1 MNHEY and CDR2 SVGAGI. The CDR3 totals 14 residues. CDR3 protein: CASSYDRTGTEAFF. The CDR3 DNA reads TGTGCCAGCAGTTACGACAGGACAGGGACTGAAGCTTTCTTT.

In regard to this clonotype: This may come from a read error, since a much larger clone is one base off. In nucleotides, the CDR3 is TGCGCCAGCAGCCTTTACGGGACACCCCAAAACATTAAGTACTTC. Translated, it gives CASSLYGTPQNIKYF. The gene calls are TRBV5-1 and TRBJ2-4; possible D gene TRBD1, 6 bases. Germline CDR1 reads SGHRS; CDR2 reads YFSETQ. This CDR3 has 15 amino acids.

At least ten counts were recorded for this clonotype. The rearrangement uses TRBV14 and TRBJ1-1; D is ambiguous. Germline assignment: CDR1 SGHDN and CDR2 FVKESK. CDR3 length: 15 amino acids. V was pared by 0 bases and J by 1 base, with 9 bases between. In DNA, the CDR3 is TGTGCCAGCAGCCAAGAGACGAGTAGGAACACTGAAGCTTTCTTT. Translated: CASSQETSRNTEAFF.

This clonotype showed up just once. The chain has TRBV25-1 and TRBJ2-2; 9 bases are a match to TRBD2. Germline V gives CDR1 MGHDK, CDR2 SYGVNS. V trimming: 6 bases; J trimming: 3 bases; junction bases outside the gene matches: 11. This CDR3 has 17 residues. CDR3 in amino acids: CASRALIAGEDTGELFF. Here the CDR3 DNA reads TGTGCCAGCAGGGCACTTATAGCGGGAGAAGACACCGGGGAGCTGTTTTTT.

The chain uses TRBV30 and TRBJ1-2; D is unclear. The CDR3 is made up of 12 amino acids. The V gene's germline CDR1 is GTSNPN and CDR2 SVGIG (reference sequence). Trimming shortened V by 2 bases and J by 3 bases, and 7 bases separated the two germline ends. This chain's CDR3 is CAWSTSDYGYTF. In nucleotides, the CDR3 is TGTGCCTGGAGTACCAGCGACTATGGCTACACCTTC.

Many counts were recorded for this clonotype. The V call is TRBV27, the J call TRBJ2-7; tentatively, D is TRBD1 (5 bases). Germline values: CDR1 MNHEY, CDR2 SMNVEV (reference sequence). The CDR3 loop spans 14 amino acids. The V gene lost 4 bases and the J gene lost 4 bases, with 14 bases spanning the gap. DNA for the CDR3: TGTGCCAGCAGTTCGGGCAGGGATTTTTACGAGCAGTACTTC. Residues: CASSSGRDFYEQYF.

The table lists this clonotype with many counts. The chain links TRBV24-1 to TRBJ1-5, with 10 bases aligning to TRBD1. Germline CDR1 is KGHDR and CDR2 is SFDVKD. Trimming took 5 bases from V and 7 from J; bases not matched to a gene: 7. This CDR3 is 15 amino acids long. The CDR3 protein is CATSGRDRGKQPQHF. The CDR3 region has the DNA TGTGCCACCAGTGGCCGGGACAGGGGAAAACAGCCCCAGCATTTT.

This clonotype was seen ten or more times. The chain employs TRBV28 and TRBJ2-2; D unclear. Germline lookup yields CDR1 MDHEN and CDR2 SYDVKM. The CDR3 totals 15 residues. V was pared by 5 bases and J by 5 bases, with 15 bases between. The CDR3 is CASSQSPDGTGELFF. CDR3 DNA: TGTGCCAGCAGTCAGTCCCCCGACGGAACCGGGGAGCTGTTTTTT.

The chain combines TRBV30 with TRBJ1-1, with 8 bases lining up with TRBD1. Germline V gene sequence: CDR1 GTSNPN, CDR2 SVGIG (reference sequence). V shed 0 bases, J shed 11 bases, and the junction held 5 bases outside the gene matches. This CDR3 contains 12 residues. DNA for the CDR3: TGTGCCTGGAGTGTACTACAGGGGGGGGCTTTCTTT. Encoded protein: CAWSVLQGGAFF.

This clonotype has only a few counts. J is TRBJ2-5 and V is TRBV5-5, with 7 bases lining up with TRBD1. The length of the CDR3 is 14 residues. V gave up 5 bases and J gave up 5 bases; unmatched junction bases: 9. Germline loops: CDR1 SGHKS, CDR2 YYEKEE (reference sequence). CDR3 bases: TGTGCCAGCAGGACCTTCACAGGGGAGGAGACCCAGTACTTC. Amino acids: CASRTFTGEETQYF.